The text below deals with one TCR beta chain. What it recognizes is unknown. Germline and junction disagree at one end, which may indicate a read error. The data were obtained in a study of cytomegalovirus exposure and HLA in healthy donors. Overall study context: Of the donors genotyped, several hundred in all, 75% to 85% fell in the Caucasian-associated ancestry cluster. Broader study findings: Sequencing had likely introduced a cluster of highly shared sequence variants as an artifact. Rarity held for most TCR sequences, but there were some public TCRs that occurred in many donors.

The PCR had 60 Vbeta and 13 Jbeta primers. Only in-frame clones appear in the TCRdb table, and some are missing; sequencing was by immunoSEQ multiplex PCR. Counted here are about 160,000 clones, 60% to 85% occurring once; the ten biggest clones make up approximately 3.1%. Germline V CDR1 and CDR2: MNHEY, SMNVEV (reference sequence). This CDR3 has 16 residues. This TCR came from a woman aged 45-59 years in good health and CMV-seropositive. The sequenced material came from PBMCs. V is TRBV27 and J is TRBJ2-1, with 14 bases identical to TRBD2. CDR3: CAGSFLGLAGDNEQFF. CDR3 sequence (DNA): TGTGCCGGCAGTTTTCTGGGACTAGCGGGAGACAATGAGCAGTTCTTC.